This T cell receptor (beta chain) came from a study of T cells after posttransplantation cyclophosphamide. Notes on the study in general: Recipient CMV seropositivity and CMV reactivation strongly tracked TRB clonality. Tissue-infiltrating T cells from skin or gut overlapped little with blood T cells.

Germline V gene sequence: CDR1 GTSNPN, CDR2 SVGIG (reference sequence). The CDR3 is 13 amino acids. V shed 1 base and J shed 4 bases, with 8 bases lying between them. Only in-frame clones appear in the TCRdb table, and some are missing; sequencing was by immunoSEQ multiplex PCR. The sample includes about 22,000 clones, 89% seen only once; the top ten take 8.2%. Methotrexate plus calcineurin inhibitor accompanied controls' myeloablative marrow transplants; sampling was 1 year later. Note on this clone: Its specificity is unknown.

The source was PBMCs, collected after an allogeneic stem cell transplant with a calcineurin inhibitor and methotrexate. The chain couples TRBV30 to TRBJ1-5; D may be TRBD1 (5 bases). This receptor was taken from a female patient aged 50-59 years who received an allogeneic stem cell transplant from an unrelated donor, was CMV-positive, and had chronic GVHD only. Some T cells may be provided by the graft donor. DNA for the CDR3: TGTGCCTGGAGTGAGACAGTGAATCAGCCCCAGCATTTT. The encoded protein is CAWSETVNQPQHF.